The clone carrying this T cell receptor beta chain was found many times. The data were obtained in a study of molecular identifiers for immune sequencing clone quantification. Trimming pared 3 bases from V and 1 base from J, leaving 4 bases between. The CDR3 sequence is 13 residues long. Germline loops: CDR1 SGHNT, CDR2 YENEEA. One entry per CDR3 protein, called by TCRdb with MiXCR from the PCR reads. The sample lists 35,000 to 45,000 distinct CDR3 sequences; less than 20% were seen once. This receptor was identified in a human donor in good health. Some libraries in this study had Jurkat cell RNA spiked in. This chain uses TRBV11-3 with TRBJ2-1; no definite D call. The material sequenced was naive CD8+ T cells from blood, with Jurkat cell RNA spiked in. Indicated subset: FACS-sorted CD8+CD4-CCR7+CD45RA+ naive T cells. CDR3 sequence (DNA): TGTGCCAGCAGCTTGGGGTCCTACAATGAGCAGTTCTTC. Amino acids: CASSLGSYNEQFF.